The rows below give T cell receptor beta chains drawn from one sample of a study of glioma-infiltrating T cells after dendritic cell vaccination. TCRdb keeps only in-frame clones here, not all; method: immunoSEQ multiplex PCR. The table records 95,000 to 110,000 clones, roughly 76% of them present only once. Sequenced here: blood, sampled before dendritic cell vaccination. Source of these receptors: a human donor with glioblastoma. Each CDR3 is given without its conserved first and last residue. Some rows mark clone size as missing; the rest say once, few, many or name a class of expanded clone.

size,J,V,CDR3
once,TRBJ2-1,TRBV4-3,ASSQGTRDLGEQF
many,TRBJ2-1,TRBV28,ASSVRQGGRVEQF
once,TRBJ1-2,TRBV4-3,ASSQVHRSYGYT
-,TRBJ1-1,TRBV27,ASSRQGPNTEAF
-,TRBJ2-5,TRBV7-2,ASSSTTSGQETQY
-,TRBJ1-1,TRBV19,ASSPPGWTEAF
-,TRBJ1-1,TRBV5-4,ASSSPRGMGGTEAF
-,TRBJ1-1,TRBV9,ASSVEGDRGLNTEAF
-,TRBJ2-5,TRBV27,ASSQGFGGGLETQY
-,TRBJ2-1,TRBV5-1,ASSLEARAGINSYNEQF
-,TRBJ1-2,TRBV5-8,ASSPDRFYGYT
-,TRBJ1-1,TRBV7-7,ASSLSRNTEAF
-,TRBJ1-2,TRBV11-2,ASSLDPGNYGYT
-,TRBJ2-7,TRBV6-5,ASSFGTGVEQY
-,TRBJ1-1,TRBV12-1,ASSKCRGATEAF
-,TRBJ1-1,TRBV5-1,ASIRGGENTEAF
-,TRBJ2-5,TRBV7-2,ASSLGGWETQY
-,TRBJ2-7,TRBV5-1,ASSAGTGGYEQY
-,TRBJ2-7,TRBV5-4,ASSLDSGTYEQY
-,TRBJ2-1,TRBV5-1,ASSLVSLSYNEQF
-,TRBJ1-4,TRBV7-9,ASTYMDRGLYSTNEKLF
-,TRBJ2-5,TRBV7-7,ASSLDGGGETQY
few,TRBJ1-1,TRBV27,ASSLSLGHPNTEAF
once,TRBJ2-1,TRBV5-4,ASSFLSRVYNEQF
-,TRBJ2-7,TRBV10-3,AISFEGGEGPYEQY
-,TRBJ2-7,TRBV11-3,ASSFGGGSNEQY
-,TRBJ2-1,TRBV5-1,ASSFEAGGIDNEQF
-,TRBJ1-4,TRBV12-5,ASGFTGTGPEKLF
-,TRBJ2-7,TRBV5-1,ASSLRQTYEQY
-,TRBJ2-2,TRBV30,AWTGQGAGELF
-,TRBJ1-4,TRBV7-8,ASSLGRPENEKLF
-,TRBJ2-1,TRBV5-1,ASFELAGDYNEQF
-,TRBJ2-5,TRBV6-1,ASSLTGPTETQY
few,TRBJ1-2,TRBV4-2,ASSARGYGYT
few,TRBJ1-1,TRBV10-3,AISETGTRLNTEAF
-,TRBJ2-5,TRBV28,ASSSLAGGFQETQY
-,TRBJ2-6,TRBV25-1,ASSVQVPWSGANVLT
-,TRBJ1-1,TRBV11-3,ASSRQGGEAF
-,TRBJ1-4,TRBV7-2,ASSQPPVNEKLF
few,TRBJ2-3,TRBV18,ASSPFARASTDTQY
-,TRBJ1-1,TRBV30,AWVNLNTEAF
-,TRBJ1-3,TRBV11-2,ASSQGARGNTIY
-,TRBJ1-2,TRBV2,ASRVTGYYGYT
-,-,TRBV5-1,ASSLGRTGDEQY
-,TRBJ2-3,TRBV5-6,ASSLDGGGLTDTQY
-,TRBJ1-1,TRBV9,ASSGREKEGTEAF
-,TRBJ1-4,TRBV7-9,ASSLLATNEKLF
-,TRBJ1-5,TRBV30,AWLGSSNQPQH
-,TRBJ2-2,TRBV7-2,ASSLYAGEGTGELF
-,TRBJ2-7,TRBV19,ASSIGGGDPYEQY
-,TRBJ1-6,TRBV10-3,AISDRPGPNSPLH
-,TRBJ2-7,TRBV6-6,ASRITGGYNEQY
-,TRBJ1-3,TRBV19,ASSTTGGTGNTIY
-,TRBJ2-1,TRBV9,ASSRRAGGFANEQF
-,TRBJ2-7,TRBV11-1,ASSFKPGLIYEQY
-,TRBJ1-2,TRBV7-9,ASSLERPGQGRHGYT
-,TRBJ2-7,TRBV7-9,VSSSIPAGGRYEQY
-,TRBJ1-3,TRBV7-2,ASSTAHRDSGNTIY
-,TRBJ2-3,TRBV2,ASRRTSGGTDTQY